This T cell receptor beta chain was identified in a study of graft-versus-host responses after intestinal transplantation. Study at large: Every one of the recipients received anti-thymocyte globulin induction and afterwards took tacrolimus and steroids for around 3 years. General study results and limits: Early after transplant, HvG clones declined as circulating GvH clones peaked.

Clones were read by immunoSEQ multiplex PCR, and TCRdb kept only the in-frame ones, dropping some. Here the sample spans about 41,000 clones, about 95% being singletons. With respect to this clone: The antigen remains undetermined.

The sequence was collected from a human donor who was the organ donor for an intestinal transplant. This material consisted of unstimulated CD8+ T cells sorted from spleen or lymph node cells, taken before transplant.

CDR3 amino acids: CASSLDQGRGYEQYF. DNA of the CDR3: TGTGCCAGCAGCTTGGATCAGGGGCGCGGTTACGAGCAGTACTTC. The V call is TRBV5-8, the J call TRBJ2-7, with D possibly matching TRBD1 (6 bases). With 0 bases removed from V and 4 bases from J, the gap between germline ends came to 14 bases. The germline V gene encodes CDR1 SGHTS and CDR2 YDEGEE. This CDR3 region has 15 residues.